The clone carrying this T cell receptor (beta chain) was observed a few times. Its antigen is not known. This record comes from a study of Ad26.COV2.S vaccination and SARS-CoV-2 variants. Study-wide results and caveats: Whether participants received vaccine or placebo, their non-spike TCR breadth was similar.

Germline values: CDR1 MNHNY, CDR2 SVGAGI (reference sequence). This CDR3 has 14 residues. Trimming removed 8 bases at V and 7 bases at J, with 18 bases between. TCRdb's table, derived via immunoSEQ multiplex PCR, lists solely in-frame clones and lacks some. The sample has some 190,000 clones; 70% to 90% are singletons. The source of this sequence is a human donor who had recovered from COVID-19. This chain joins TRBV6-6 and TRBJ1-3; possible D gene TRBD1, 6 bases. The sequences come from peripheral blood, collected after recovery from COVID-19. This chain's CDR3 is CASGVPGQWNTIYF. In nucleotides, the CDR3 is TGTGCCAGCGGAGTGCCGGGACAATGGAACACCATATATTTT.